This T cell receptor (beta chain) comes out of a study of shared clonotypes between healthy human individuals. Study-wide results and caveats: Few donors limited the genetic and exposure-history diversity represented.

A note on this clone: Antigen: not known.

Sequenced by immunoSEQ multiplex PCR; TCRdb stores in-frame clones only, minus some. Among about 490,000 clones listed, 70% to 85% were seen once. Without sorting, samples used tens of millions of PBMCs for genomic DNA. Germline V lookup: CDR1 LGHNA, CDR2 YNFKEQ. The ends lost 1 base at V and 0 bases at J; junction bases unmatched: 4. CDR3 length: 16 residues. This rearrangement joins TRBV4-2 to TRBJ2-3; TRBD1 matches 7 bases. The TCR comes from a woman aged 40-49 years in good health. Some clones in this sample may be carry-over from other donors' samples. The sample consisted of PBMCs. CDR3 in amino acids: CASSQVIRGSTDTQYF. CDR3 nucleotide sequence: TGTGCCAGCAGCCAAGTAATCAGGGGGAGCACAGATACGCAGTATTTT.